Below, 8 T cell receptor beta chains from the same sample are listed, as sequenced in a study of shared clonotypes between healthy human individuals. This table comes from immunoSEQ multiplex PCR, and its TCRdb copy is limited to in-frame clones, with some not included. The sample holds about half a million clones; 79% are singletons and the top ten take approximately 12%. Material for sequencing was PBMCs. These receptor sequences come from a woman aged 40 to 55 in good health. Some clones in this sample may be carry-over from other donors' samples.

This sequence joins TRBV5-5 and TRBJ2-5, with D perhaps being TRBD1 or TRBD2 (5 bases each). CDR3 length: 14 residues. The V gene lost 0 bases and the J gene lost 5 bases, with 11 bases spanning the gap. In germline, CDR1 is SGHKS, CDR2 YYEKEE (reference sequence). The CDR3 sequence is CASSLGWGKETQYF. The CDR3 DNA sequence: TGTGCCAGCAGCTTGGGTTGGGGGAAGGAGACCCAGTACTTC. The full variable domain, rest sourced from reference TRBV5-5 and TRBJ2-5, is DAGVTQSPTHLIKTRGQQVTLRCSPISGHKSVSWYQQVLGQGPQFIFQYYEKEERGRGNFPDRFSARQFPNYSSELNVNALLLGDSALYLCASSLGWGKETQYFGPGTRLLVL.

V is TRBV20-1 and J is TRBJ1-4; no definite D call. CDR3 length: 11 residues. Per the germline V gene, CDR1 is DFQATT and CDR2 is SNEGSKA (reference sequence). V lost 0 bases, J lost 10 bases, and 6 bases lay in between. The CDR3 here is CSARDSRKLFF. Here the CDR3 DNA reads TGCAGTGCTAGAGATAGTAGAAAACTGTTTTTT.

J is TRBJ1-4 and V is TRBV29-1; tentative D call: TRBD1 (6 bases). CDR1 is SQVTM, CDR2 ANQGSEA, per germline. The CDR3 extends over 12 amino acids. The V and J ends lost 7 bases and 7 bases respectively, with 13 bases between them. The CDR3 region has the DNA TGCAGCGCCGGGGAGGGGGGTGAAAAACTGTTTTTT. Its protein product is CSAGEGGEKLFF. The whole variable domain, filled in from reference TRBV29-1 and TRBJ1-4, reads SAVISQKPSRDICQRGTSLTIQCQVDSQVTMMFWYRQQPGQSLTLIATANQGSEATYESGFVIDKFPISRPNLTFSTLTVSNMSPEDSSIYLCSAGEGGEKLFFGSGTQLSVL.

The chain uses TRBV5-4 and TRBJ2-5; 14 bases line up with TRBD2. J gave up 5 bases and V 3 bases, and 6 bases lay outside the gene matches. The CDR3 is 16 residues long. Germline CDR1 and CDR2: SGHNT and YYREEE (reference sequence). This CDR3 reads CASSSGLAGVGETQYF. Written as DNA, the CDR3 is TGTGCCAGCAGCTCGGGACTAGCGGGAGTGGGGGAGACCCAGTACTTC.

The chain uses TRBV28 and TRBJ1-4; tentatively, D is TRBD1 (5 bases). Germline lookup yields CDR1 MDHEN and CDR2 SYDVKM. CDR3 length equals 14 residues. Between the trimmed V and J ends, which lost 4 bases and 2 bases, there was a span of 8 bases. This chain's CDR3 is CASSSGTTNEKLFF. The CDR3 region has the DNA TGTGCCAGCAGTTCCGGGACGACTAATGAAAAACTGTTTTTT.

The rearrangement uses TRBV11-1 and TRBJ2-1; 7 positions match TRBD1. CDR3 length equals 12 residues. Unmatched junction bases numbered 5, after V lost 5 bases and J lost 10 bases. Per germline, CDR1 SGHAT and CDR2 FQDESV (reference sequence). CDR3 region: CASSRPGQEQFF. CDR3 nucleotide sequence: TGTGCCAGCAGCCGTCCGGGACAGGAGCAGTTCTTC.

This clone is a singleton in its sample. The chain joins TRBV9 to TRBJ2-6; 14 nucleotides agree with TRBD2. CDR1 is SGDLS, CDR2 YYNGEE, per germline. The CDR3 consists of 19 residues. Germline trimming cut 4 bases from V and 0 bases from J; bases unmatched to any gene: 6. The CDR3: CASSNRLAGGASGANVLTF. CDR3 nucleotide sequence: TGTGCCAGCAGCAACCGACTAGCGGGAGGGGCCTCTGGGGCCAACGTCCTGACTTTC.

This chain links TRBV14 with TRBJ1-1, with a weak D call TRBD1 (5 bases). The CDR3 sequence is 16 residues long. Trimming cost V 1 base and J 2 bases, with 14 bases left between them. Germline values: CDR1 SGHDN, CDR2 FVKESK. In nucleotides, the CDR3 is TGTGCCAGCAGCCAAGCGATGGGGAGGGGTAACACTGAAGCTTTCTTT. Protein product: CASSQAMGRGNTEAFF.